This T cell receptor beta chain was documented in a study of blood T cell repertoires in COVID-19. Study-wide context: There were acute and convalescent COVID-19 samples, and they came from the United States, Italy and Spain. Sources were T cells, B-cell-depleted T cells, or PBMCs; the material itself was cDNA or gDNA.

Germline CDR1 reads LNHNV; CDR2 reads YYDKDF (reference sequence). The CDR3 length is 14 residues. V lost 2 bases and J 3 bases, leaving 8 bases between the germline ends. Study processing details: Estimated nucleated cell counts came from reference gene primer amplification. Data came from immunoSEQ multiplex PCR; TCRdb stores just in-frame clones and leaves some out. Clonal size and the V and J genes are those of that table, whereas D and trimming came from the DNA. There are around 130,000 clones in the sample; roughly nine tenths occur only once, and 25% to 35% lies in the top ten. The sequencing sample was made of peripheral blood. This TCR derives from a man between 65 and 80 years old with active or convalescent COVID-19. The chain uses TRBV15 and TRBJ1-5; D is undetermined. Written as DNA, the CDR3 is TGTGCCACCAGCAGAAAACAGCTCAATCAGCCCCAGCATTTT. Encoded protein: CATSRKQLNQPQHF.